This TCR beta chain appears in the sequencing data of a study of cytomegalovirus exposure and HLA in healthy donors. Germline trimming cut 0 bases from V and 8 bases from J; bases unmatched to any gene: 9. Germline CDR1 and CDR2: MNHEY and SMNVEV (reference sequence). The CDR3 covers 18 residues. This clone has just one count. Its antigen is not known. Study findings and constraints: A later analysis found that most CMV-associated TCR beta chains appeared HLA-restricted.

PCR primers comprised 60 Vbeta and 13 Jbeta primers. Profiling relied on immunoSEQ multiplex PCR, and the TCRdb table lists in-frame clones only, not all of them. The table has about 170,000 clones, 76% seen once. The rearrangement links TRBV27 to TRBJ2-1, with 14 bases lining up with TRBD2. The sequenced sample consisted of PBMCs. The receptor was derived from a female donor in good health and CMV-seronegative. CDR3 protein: CASSLSMAGTSGSYEQFF. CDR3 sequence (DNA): TGTGCCAGCAGTTTATCGATGGCGGGGACTAGCGGGAGCTATGAGCAGTTCTTC.